This paragraph covers one TCR beta chain sequence. Its target is unknown. V was shortened by 0 bases and J by 4 bases, with 4 bases between the two germline ends. This CDR3 spans 13 amino acids. Germline values: CDR1 MNHEY, CDR2 SVGAGI. This entry comes from a study of cytomegalovirus exposure and HLA in healthy donors. Sequencing used immunoSEQ multiplex PCR; TCRdb keeps in-frame clones, though not all of them. The repertoire holds tens of thousands of clones, with 94% as singletons. Study-level findings and limits: The tendency of first-cohort TCR clusters to co-occur in the 120 or so validation repertoires emerged from a later analysis.

The sequence came from a man between 18 and 29 years old in good health and CMV-seropositive. The chain has TRBV6-5 and TRBJ1-3; D gene ambiguous. The sample comprised PBMCs. CDR3 region: CASSYSRGNTIYF. The CDR3 DNA reads TGTGCCAGCAGTTACTCCCGGGGAAACACCATATATTTT.